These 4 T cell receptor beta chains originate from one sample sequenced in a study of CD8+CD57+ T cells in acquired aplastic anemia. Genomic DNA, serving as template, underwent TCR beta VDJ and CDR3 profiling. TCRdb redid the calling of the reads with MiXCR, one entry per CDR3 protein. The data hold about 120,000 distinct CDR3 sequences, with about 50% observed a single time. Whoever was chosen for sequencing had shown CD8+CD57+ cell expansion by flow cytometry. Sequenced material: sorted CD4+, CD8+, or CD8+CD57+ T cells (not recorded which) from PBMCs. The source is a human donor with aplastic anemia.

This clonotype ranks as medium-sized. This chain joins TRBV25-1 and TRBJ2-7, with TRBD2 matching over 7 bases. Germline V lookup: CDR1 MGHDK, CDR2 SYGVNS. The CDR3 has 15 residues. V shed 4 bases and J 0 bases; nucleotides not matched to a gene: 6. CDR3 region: CASSGPSGNSYEQYF. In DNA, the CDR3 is TGTGCCAGCAGTGGCCCAAGCGGGAACTCCTACGAGCAGTACTTC.

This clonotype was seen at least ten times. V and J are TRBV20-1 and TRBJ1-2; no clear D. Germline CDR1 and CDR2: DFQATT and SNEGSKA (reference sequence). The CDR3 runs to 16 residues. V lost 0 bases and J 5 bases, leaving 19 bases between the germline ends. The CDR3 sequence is CSARDWNSGEEYGYTF. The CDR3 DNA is TGCAGTGCTAGAGATTGGAATAGCGGGGAGGAGTATGGCTACACCTTC.

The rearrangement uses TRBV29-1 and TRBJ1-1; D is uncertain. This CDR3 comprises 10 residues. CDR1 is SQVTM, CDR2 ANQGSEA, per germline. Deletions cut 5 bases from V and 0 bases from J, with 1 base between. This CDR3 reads CSVLNTEAFF. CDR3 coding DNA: TGCAGCGTTCTGAACACTGAAGCTTTCTTT.

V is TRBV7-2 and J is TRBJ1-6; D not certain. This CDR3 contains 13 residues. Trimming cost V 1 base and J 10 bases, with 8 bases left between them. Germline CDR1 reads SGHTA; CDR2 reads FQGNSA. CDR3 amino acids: CASSLERRSPLHF. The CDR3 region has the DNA TGTGCCAGCAGCTTAGAAAGAAGATCACCCCTCCACTTT.